This paragraph covers one T cell receptor beta chain sequence. The data were taken from a study of blood T cell repertoires in COVID-19. Study-wide context: PBMCs, B-cell-depleted T cells, or T cells were the source of the cDNA or gDNA that made up the material.

In the original workflow: Amplification of reference gene primers was used by the study to estimate nucleated cell counts. Sequencing was performed with immunoSEQ multiplex PCR; in TCRdb, only in-frame clones are kept and a portion is missing. V and J calls and clone size come straight from that table; D and trimming were deduced from the DNA. The sample holds 200,000 to 300,000 clones, more than 70% seen once. The V gene end was trimmed by 1 base and the J gene end by 5 bases; junction bases not matched to a gene: 3. The CDR3 is made up of 15 amino acids. The V gene's germline CDR1 is SGHDN and CDR2 FVKESK.

The sample taken for sequencing was peripheral blood. The chain has TRBV14 and TRBJ2-3; 10 bases map to TRBD2. This receptor was taken from a woman aged 40 to 50 who had recovered from COVID-19. CDR3 protein: CASSQVAGGRDTQYF. The CDR3 DNA is TGTGCCAGCAGCCAAGTAGCGGGAGGCAGAGATACGCAGTATTTT.